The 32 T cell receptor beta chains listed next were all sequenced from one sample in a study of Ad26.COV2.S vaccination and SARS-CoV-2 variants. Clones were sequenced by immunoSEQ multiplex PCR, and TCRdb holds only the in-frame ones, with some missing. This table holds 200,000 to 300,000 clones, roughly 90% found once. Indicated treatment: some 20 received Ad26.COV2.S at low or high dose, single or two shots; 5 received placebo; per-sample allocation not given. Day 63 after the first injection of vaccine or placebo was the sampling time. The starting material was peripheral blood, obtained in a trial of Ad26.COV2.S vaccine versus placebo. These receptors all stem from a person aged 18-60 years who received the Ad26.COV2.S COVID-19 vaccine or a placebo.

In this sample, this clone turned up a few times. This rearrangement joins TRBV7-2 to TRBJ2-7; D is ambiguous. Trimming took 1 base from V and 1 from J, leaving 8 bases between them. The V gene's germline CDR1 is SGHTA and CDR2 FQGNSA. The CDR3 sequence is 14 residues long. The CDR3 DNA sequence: TGTGCCAGCAGCTTAGATCACGGATCCTACGAGCAGTACTTC. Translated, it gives CASSLDHGSYEQYF.

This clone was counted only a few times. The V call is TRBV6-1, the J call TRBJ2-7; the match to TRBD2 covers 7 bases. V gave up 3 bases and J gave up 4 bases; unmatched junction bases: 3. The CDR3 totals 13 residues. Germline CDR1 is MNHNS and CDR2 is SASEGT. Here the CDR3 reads CASSDGGGYEQYF. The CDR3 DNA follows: TGTGCCAGCAGTGATGGGGGGGGATACGAGCAGTACTTC.

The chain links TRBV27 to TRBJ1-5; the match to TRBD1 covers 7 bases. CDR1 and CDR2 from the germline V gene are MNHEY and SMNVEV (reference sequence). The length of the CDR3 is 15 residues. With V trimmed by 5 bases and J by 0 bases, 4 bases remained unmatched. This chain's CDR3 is CASSLGGLSNQPQHF. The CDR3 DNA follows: TGTGCCAGCAGTCTAGGGGGCCTTAGCAATCAGCCCCAGCATTTT.

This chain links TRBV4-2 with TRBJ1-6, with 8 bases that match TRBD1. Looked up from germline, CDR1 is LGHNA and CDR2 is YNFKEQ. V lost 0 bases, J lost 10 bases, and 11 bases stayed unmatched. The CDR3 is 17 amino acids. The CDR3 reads CASSQEQGAPRRSPLHF. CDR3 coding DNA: TGTGCCAGCAGCCAAGAGCAGGGGGCCCCGAGACGGTCACCCCTCCACTTT.

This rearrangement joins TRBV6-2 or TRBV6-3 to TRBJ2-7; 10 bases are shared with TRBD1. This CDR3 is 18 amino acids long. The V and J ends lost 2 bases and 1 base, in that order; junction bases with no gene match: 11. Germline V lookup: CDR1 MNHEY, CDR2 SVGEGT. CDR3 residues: CASSYPWAGTGASYEQYF. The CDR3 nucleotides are TGTGCCAGCAGTTACCCATGGGCCGGGACAGGGGCGTCCTACGAGCAGTACTTC.

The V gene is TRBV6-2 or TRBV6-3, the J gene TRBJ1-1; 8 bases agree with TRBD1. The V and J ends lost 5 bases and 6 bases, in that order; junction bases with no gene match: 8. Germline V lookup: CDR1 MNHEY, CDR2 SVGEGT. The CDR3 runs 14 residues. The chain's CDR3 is CASSGRTGGSEAFF. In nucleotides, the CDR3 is TGTGCCAGCAGTGGACGAACAGGGGGGTCTGAAGCTTTCTTT.

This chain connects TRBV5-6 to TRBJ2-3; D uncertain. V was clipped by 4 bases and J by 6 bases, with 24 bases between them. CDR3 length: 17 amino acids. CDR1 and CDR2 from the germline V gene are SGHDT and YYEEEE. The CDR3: CASSRVGTMALQDTQYF. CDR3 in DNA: TGTGCCAGCAGCCGGGTGGGAACGATGGCTCTACAGGATACGCAGTATTTT.

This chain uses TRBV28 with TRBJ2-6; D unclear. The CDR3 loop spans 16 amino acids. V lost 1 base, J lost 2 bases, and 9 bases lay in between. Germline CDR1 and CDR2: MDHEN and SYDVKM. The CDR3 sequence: CASSLFRGPGANVLTF. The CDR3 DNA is TGTGCCAGCAGTTTATTTCGTGGGCCTGGGGCCAACGTCCTGACTTTC.

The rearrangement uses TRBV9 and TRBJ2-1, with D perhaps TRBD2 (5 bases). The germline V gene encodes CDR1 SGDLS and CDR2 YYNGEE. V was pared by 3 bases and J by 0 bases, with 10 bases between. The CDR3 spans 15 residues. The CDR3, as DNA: TGTGCCAGCAGCGCCCAAGGGAGCTCCTACAATGAGCAGTTCTTC. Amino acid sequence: CASSAQGSSYNEQFF.

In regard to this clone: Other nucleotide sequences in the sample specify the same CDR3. The DNA of the CDR3 is TGTGCCTGGAGTGTCGGGGGGTCTGGGGCCAACGTCCTGACTTTC. Residues: CAWSVGGSGANVLTF. The chain is built from TRBV30 and TRBJ2-6, with 7 bases that match TRBD2. The CDR3 consists of 15 residues. V trimming: 0 bases; J trimming: 1 base; junction bases outside the gene matches: 0. The germline gives CDR1 GTSNPN, CDR2 SVGIG (reference sequence).

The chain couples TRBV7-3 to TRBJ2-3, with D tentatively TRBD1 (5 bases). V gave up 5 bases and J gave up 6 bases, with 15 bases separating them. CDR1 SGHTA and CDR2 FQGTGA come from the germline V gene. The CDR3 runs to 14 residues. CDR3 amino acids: CASSAVGVGDTQYF. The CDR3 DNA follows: TGTGCCAGCAGCGCGGTAGGGGTTGGGGATACGCAGTATTTT.

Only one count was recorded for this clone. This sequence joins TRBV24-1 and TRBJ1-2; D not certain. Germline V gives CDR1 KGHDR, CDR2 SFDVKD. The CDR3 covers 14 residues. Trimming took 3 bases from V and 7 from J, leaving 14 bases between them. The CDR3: CATSDPGTPSGYTF. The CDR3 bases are TGTGCCACCAGTGATCCCGGAACCCCCAGTGGCTACACCTTC.

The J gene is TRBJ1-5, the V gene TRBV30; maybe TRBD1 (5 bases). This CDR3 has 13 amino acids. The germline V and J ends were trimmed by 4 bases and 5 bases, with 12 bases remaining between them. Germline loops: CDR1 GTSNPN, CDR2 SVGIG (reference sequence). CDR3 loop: CAWNAGVHQPQHF. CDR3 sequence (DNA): TGTGCCTGGAACGCGGGGGTTCATCAGCCCCAGCATTTT.

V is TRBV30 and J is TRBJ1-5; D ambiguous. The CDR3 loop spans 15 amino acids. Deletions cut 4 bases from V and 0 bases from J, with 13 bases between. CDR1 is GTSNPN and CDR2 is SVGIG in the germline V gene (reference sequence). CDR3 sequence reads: CAWTDGGNSNQPQHF. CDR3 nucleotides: TGTGCCTGGACAGATGGCGGGAATAGCAATCAGCCCCAGCATTTT.

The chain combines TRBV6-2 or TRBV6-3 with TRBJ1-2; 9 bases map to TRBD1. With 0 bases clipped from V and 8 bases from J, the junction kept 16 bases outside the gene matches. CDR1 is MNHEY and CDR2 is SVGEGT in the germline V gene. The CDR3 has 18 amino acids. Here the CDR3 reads CASSYSFGDRALSVGYTF. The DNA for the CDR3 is TGTGCCAGCAGTTACTCGTTTGGGGACAGGGCCCTATCGGTGGGCTACACCTTC.

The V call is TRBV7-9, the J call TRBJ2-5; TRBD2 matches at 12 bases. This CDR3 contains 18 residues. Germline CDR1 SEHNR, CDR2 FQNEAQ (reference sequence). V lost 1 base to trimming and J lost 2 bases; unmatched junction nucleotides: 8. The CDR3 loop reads CASSLDYGLAGTQETQYF. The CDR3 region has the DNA TGTGCCAGCAGCTTAGATTACGGACTAGCGGGGACACAAGAGACCCAGTACTTC.

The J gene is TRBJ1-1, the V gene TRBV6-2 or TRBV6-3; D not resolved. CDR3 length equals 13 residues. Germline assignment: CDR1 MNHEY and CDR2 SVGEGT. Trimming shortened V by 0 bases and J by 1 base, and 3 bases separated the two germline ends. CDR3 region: CASSYSKNTEAFF. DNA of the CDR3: TGTGCCAGCAGTTACTCGAAGAACACTGAAGCTTTCTTT.

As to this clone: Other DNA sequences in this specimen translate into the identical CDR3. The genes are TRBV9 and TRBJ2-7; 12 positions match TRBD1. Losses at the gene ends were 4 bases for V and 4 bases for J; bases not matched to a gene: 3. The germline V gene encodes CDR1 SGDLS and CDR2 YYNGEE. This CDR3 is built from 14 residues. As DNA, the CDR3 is TGTGCCAGCAGCCCGGGACAGGGGGCTTACGAGCAGTACTTC. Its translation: CASSPGQGAYEQYF.

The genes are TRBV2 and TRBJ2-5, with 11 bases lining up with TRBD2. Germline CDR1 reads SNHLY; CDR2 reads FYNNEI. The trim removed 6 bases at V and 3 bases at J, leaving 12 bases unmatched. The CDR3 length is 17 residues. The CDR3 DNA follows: TGTGCCAGCAGGCCGGGGACTAGCGGACTTAAAAAAGAGACCCAGTACTTC. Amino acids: CASRPGTSGLKKETQYF.

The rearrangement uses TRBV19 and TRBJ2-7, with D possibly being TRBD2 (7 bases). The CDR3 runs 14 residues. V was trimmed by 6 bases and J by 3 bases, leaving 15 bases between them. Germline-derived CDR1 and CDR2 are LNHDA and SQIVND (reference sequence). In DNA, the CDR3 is TGTGCCAGTAGGTCTCGGGGGGCCCGCTACGAGCAGTACTTC. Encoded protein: CASRSRGARYEQYF.

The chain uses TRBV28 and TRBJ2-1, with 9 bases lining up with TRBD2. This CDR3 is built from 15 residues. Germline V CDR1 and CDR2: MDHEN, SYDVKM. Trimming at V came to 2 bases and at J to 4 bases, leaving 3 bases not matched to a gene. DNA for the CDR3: TGTGCCAGCAGTTTAATAGGACTAGCGTACAATGAGCAGTTCTTC. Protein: CASSLIGLAYNEQFF.

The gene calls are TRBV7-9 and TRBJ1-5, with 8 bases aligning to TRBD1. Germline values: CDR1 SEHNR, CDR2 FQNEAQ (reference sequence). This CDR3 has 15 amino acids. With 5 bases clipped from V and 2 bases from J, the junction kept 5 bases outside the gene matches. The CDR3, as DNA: TGTGCCAGCAGCCGGACAGGGCAGGGCAATCAGCCCCAGCATTTT. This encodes CASSRTGQGNQPQHF.

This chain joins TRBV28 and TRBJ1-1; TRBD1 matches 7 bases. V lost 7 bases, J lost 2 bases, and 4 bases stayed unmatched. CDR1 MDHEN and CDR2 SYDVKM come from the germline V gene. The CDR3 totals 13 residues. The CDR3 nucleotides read TGTGCCAGCACGCCAGGGGGTAACACTGAAGCTTTCTTT. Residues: CASTPGGNTEAFF.

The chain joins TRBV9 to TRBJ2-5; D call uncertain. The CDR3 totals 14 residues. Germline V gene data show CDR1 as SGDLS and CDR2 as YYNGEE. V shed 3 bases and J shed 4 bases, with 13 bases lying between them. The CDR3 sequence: CASSGEGWGETQYF. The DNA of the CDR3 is TGTGCCAGCAGCGGCGAAGGGTGGGGAGAGACCCAGTACTTC.

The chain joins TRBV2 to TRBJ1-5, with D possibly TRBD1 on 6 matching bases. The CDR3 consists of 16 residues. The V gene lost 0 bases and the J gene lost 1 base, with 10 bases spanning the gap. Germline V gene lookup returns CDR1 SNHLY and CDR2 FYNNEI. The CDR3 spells CASSEAGRGSNQPQHF. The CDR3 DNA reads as TGTGCCAGCAGTGAAGCGGGCAGGGGAAGCAATCAGCCCCAGCATTTT.

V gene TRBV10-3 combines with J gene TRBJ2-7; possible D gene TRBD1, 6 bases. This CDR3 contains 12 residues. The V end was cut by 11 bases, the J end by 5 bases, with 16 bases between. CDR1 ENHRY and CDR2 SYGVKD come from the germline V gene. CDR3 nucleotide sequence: TGTGCCGTACAGGGAAGTCGGGACGAGCAGTACTTC. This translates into CAVQGSRDEQYF.

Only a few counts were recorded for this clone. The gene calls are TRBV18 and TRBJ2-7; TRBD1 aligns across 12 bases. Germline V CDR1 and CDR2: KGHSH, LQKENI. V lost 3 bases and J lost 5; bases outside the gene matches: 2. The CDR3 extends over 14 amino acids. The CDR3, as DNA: TGTGCCAGCTCACCCGGGACAGGGGGCGACGAGCAGTACTTC. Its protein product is CASSPGTGGDEQYF.

CDR3 amino acids: CASSQAGGPNSPLHF. The CDR3 bases are TGTGCCAGCAGCCAAGCGGGGGGACCTAATTCACCCCTCCACTTT. V gene TRBV5-4 combines with J gene TRBJ1-6, with D perhaps TRBD1 (5 bases). CDR1 and CDR2 from the germline V gene are SGHNT and YYREEE (reference sequence). The CDR3 has 15 residues. Trimming removed 4 bases from V and 6 bases from J, with 14 bases in between.

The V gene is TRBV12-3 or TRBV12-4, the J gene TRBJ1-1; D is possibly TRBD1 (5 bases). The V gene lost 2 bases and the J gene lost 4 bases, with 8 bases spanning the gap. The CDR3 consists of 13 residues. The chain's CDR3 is CASSLKGTTEAFF. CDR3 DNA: TGTGCCAGCAGTTTAAAGGGGACCACTGAAGCTTTCTTT.

The CDR3 region is CASSLVSTEAFF. CDR3 DNA: TGTGCCAGCAGTCTCGTCTCCACTGAAGCTTTCTTT. The chain employs TRBV28 and TRBJ1-1, with no clear D. Per germline, CDR1 MDHEN and CDR2 SYDVKM. V was trimmed by 5 bases and J by 4 bases, leaving 8 bases between them. CDR3 length equals 12 residues.

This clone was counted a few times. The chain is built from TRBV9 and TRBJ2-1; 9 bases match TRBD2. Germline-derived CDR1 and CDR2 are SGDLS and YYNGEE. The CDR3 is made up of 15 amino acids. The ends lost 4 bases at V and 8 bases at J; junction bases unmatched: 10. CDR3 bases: TGTGCCAGCAGCTTAGCGGGAGAGGGGGTCGATGAGCAGTTCTTC. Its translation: CASSLAGEGVDEQFF.

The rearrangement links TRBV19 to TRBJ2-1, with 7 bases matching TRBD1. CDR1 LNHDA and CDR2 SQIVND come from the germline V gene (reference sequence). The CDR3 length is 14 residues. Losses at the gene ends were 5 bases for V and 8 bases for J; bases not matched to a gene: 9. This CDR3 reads CASSPGTVSDEQFF. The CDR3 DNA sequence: TGTGCCAGTAGTCCAGGGACAGTGAGCGATGAGCAGTTCTTC.